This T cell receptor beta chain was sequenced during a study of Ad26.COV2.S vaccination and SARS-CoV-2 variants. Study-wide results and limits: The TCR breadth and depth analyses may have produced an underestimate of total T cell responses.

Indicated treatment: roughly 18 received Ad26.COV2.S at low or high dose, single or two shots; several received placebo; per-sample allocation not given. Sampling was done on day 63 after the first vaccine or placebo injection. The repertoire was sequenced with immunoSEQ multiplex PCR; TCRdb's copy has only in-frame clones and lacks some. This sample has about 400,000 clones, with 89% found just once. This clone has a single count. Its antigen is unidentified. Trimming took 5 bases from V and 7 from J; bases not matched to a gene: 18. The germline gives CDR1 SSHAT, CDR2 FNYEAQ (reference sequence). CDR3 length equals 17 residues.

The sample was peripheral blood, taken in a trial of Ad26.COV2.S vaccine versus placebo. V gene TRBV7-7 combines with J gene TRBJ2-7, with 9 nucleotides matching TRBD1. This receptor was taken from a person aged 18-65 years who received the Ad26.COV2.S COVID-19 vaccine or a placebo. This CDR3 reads CASSPGPGTGRPTEQYF. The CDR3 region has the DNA TGTGCCAGCAGCCCAGGCCCCGGGACAGGGAGACCTACGGAGCAGTACTTC. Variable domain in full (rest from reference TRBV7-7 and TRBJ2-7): GAGVSQSPRYKVTKRGQDVTLRCDPISSHATLYWYQQALGQGPEFLTYFNYEAQPDKSGLPSDRFSAERPEGSISTLTIQRTEQRDSAMYRCASSPGPGTGRPTEQYFGPGTRLTVT.